The 19 T cell receptor beta chains reported below all come from one sample, sequenced in a study of T cells after yellow fever vaccination (dated by TCRdb to about 2019). The library relied on 5' RACE. The run used an Illumina NovaSeq 6000. TCRdb ran its own pipeline on the public reads, namely fastp trimming at Q25 and MiXCR clone calling, and kept in-frame beta chains. Under each unique CDR3 protein, matching rows form one entry showing the most common genes and DNA. The sample has approximately 160,000 distinct CDR3 sequences on record, approximately 9.9% of them singletons. Of the sample, around 33% falls within the top ten clones. The sample's treatment or condition label is to be understood as: live attenuated yellow fever vaccine strain. Specimen: CD8+ T cells sorted from PBMCs, collected 45 days after the yellow fever booster vaccination. Receptors originate from a man younger than 35 who received the YFV17D yellow fever vaccine.

This chain uses TRBV4-1 with TRBJ2-1; D is perhaps TRBD2 (6 bases). The CDR3 extends over 15 amino acids. V was clipped by 4 bases and J by 0 bases, with 10 bases between them. Per the germline V gene, CDR1 is MGHRA and CDR2 is YSYEKL. CDR3 loop: CASSRRGTSYNEQFF. CDR3 nucleotide sequence: TGCGCCAGCAGCCGCCGGGGGACCTCCTACAATGAGCAGTTCTTC.

This clonotype occurred many times. This chain connects TRBV6-2 or TRBV6-3 to TRBJ2-5; possible D gene TRBD1, 5 bases. The CDR3 has 16 residues. The germline V gene has CDR1 MNHEY and CDR2 SVGEGT. V lost 5 bases and J 0 bases, leaving 16 bases between the germline ends. The CDR3 nucleotides are TGTGCCAGCAGTCCCCGGCAGGGTGCGGACCAAGAGACCCAGTACTTC. This encodes CASSPRQGADQETQYF.

This clonotype was observed many times. This rearrangement joins TRBV7-9 to TRBJ1-1; D may be TRBD1 (5 bases). V gave up 9 bases and J gave up 4 bases, with 18 bases separating them. This CDR3 region has 14 residues. In germline, CDR1 is SEHNR, CDR2 FQNEAQ (reference sequence). CDR3 nucleotides: TGTGCCAGTCACTGGGGCACCGGGACCACTGAAGCTTTCTTT. Its protein product is CASHWGTGTTEAFF. Together with reference TRBV7-9 and TRBJ1-1, the CDR3 gives the full variable domain: DTGVSQNPRHKITKRGQNVTFRCDPISEHNRLYWYRQTLGQGPEFLTYFQNEAQLEKSRLLSDRFSAERPKGSFSTLEIQRTEQGDSAMYLCASHWGTGTTEAFFGQGTRLTVV.

This clonotype was detected ten times or more. The V gene is TRBV30, the J gene TRBJ1-5, with 11 bases that match TRBD1. The CDR3 is 17 residues long. CDR1 is GTSNPN, CDR2 SVGIG, per germline (reference sequence). The junction had 7 bases not matched to a gene; V was cut back by 3 bases and J by 0 bases. CDR3 residues: CAWSRGTGGYSNQPQHF. The CDR3 DNA sequence: TGTGCCTGGAGCCGCGGGACAGGGGGATATAGCAATCAGCCCCAGCATTTT.

This clonotype was counted only a few times. It may be a read error: a sequence one base away is much more abundant. The V gene is TRBV4-3, the J gene TRBJ2-1; TRBD2 agrees at 10 bases. Germline CDR1 and CDR2: LGHNA and YSLEER. The CDR3 has 16 residues. The junction had 6 bases not matched to a gene; V was cut back by 3 bases and J by 4 bases. The CDR3 DNA follows: TGCGCCAGCAGCCACGAGAGTAGCGGGGGGTACAATGAGCAGTTCTTC. Translated, it gives CASSHESSGGYNEQFF.

CDR3 in DNA: TGTGCCAGCAGCTTCACCGTAGCGGGGAGCTCCTACGAGCAGTACTTC. Translated, it gives CASSFTVAGSSYEQYF. J is TRBJ2-7 and V is TRBV27, with 8 bases identical to TRBD2. The V and J ends lost 6 bases and 0 bases, in that order; junction bases with no gene match: 10. The CDR3 length is 16 residues. CDR1 and CDR2 (germline): MNHEY, SMNVEV (reference sequence).

This sequence joins TRBV6-2 or TRBV6-3 and TRBJ2-5; possible D gene TRBD2, 6 bases. CDR3 size: 13 residues. Germline-derived CDR1 and CDR2 are MNHEY and SVGEGT. Trimming took 8 bases from V and 5 from J, leaving 15 bases between them. The CDR3 sequence: CASWSGGGETQYF. CDR3 nucleotides: TGTGCCAGCTGGTCCGGGGGTGGTGAGACCCAGTACTTC.

The genes are TRBV20-1 and TRBJ2-1; the D gene is possibly TRBD2 (5 bases). This CDR3 spans 14 amino acids. The germline V gene has CDR1 DFQATT and CDR2 SNEGSKA (reference sequence). Trimming removed 6 bases from V and 8 bases from J, with 20 bases in between. CDR3 DNA sequence: TGCAGTGCCCCTCAATATTCTGGAGGCGATGAGCAGTTCTTC. Residues: CSAPQYSGGDEQFF.

The chain uses TRBV19 and TRBJ2-5; 11 nucleotides align to TRBD2. CDR1 and CDR2 (germline): LNHDA, SQIVND (reference sequence). V gave up 5 bases and J gave up 5 bases; unmatched junction bases: 10. The CDR3 is made up of 16 amino acids. CDR3 region: CASSPLHLAGGETQYF. In DNA, the CDR3 is TGTGCCAGTAGTCCCCTACACCTAGCGGGGGGCGAGACCCAGTACTTC.

This clonotype came up a few times. The chain links TRBV11-2 to TRBJ2-1; D possibly corresponds to TRBD1 (5 bases). This CDR3 is built from 16 residues. Trimming removed 3 bases at V and 6 bases at J, with 18 bases between. Germline loops: CDR1 SGHAT, CDR2 FQNNGV. The CDR3 loop is CASSLGPLPGGNEQFF. CDR3 nucleotide sequence: TGTGCCAGCAGCTTGGGGCCGCTTCCCGGCGGCAATGAGCAGTTCTTC.

This chain joins TRBV4-1 and TRBJ1-5, with D possibly TRBD1 on 5 matching bases. CDR1 MGHRA and CDR2 YSYEKL come from the germline V gene. This CDR3 comprises 16 residues. Trimming took off 0 bases at V and 6 bases at J, with 15 bases between the two ends. The CDR3 region has the DNA TGCGCCAGCAGCCAAGAAGGGACTGGGATAGGTCAGCCCCAGCATTTT. Its translation: CASSQEGTGIGQPQHF.

There are a few counts of this clonotype. The chain recombines TRBV4-1 with TRBJ2-1; no firm D call. This CDR3 region has 14 residues. Trimming pared 1 base from V and 1 base from J, leaving 5 bases between. Looked up from germline, CDR1 is MGHRA and CDR2 is YSYEKL. This CDR3 reads CASSQAGSYNEQFF. The DNA for the CDR3 is TGCGCCAGCAGCCAAGCCGGATCCTACAATGAGCAGTTCTTC.

This clonotype was seen repeatedly, ten times or more. V usage is TRBV4-1 and J usage is TRBJ1-1, with TRBD1 identical over 7 bases. The CDR3 is made up of 15 amino acids. The V gene's germline CDR1 is MGHRA and CDR2 YSYEKL. The ends lost 5 bases at V and 4 bases at J; junction bases unmatched: 10. For the CDR3, the DNA is TGCGCCAGCAGCGGGGACAGCGATGGGGTCACTGAAGCTTTCTTT. Translation: CASSGDSDGVTEAFF.

This clonotype was recorded at least ten times. The chain employs TRBV7-8 and TRBJ2-3; unclear D gene. CDR3 size: 13 residues. Germline V gene data show CDR1 as SGHVS and CDR2 as FQNEAQ. The V gene lost 5 bases and the J gene lost 6 bases, with 12 bases spanning the gap. The CDR3 region is CASSPEGRDTQYF. In DNA form, the CDR3 reads TGTGCCAGCAGCCCAGAAGGTCGGGATACGCAGTATTTT.

V and J are TRBV7-9 and TRBJ1-5; D is uncertain. This CDR3 has 13 residues. Germline V gives CDR1 SEHNR, CDR2 FQNEAQ (reference sequence). Trimming removed 1 base from V and 8 bases from J, with 9 bases in between. CDR3 in amino acids: CASSLGFGEPQHF. The CDR3 coding sequence is TGTGCCAGCAGCTTAGGGTTTGGGGAGCCCCAGCATTTT.

This chain links TRBV7-9 with TRBJ2-3; no clear D. The V end was cut by 3 bases, the J end by 3 bases, with 10 bases between. CDR3 length equals 14 residues. The germline CDR1 and CDR2 sequences are SEHNR and FQNEAQ (reference sequence). The CDR3 reads CASSLQVLTDTQYF. Here the CDR3 DNA reads TGTGCCAGCAGCTTGCAGGTTTTAACAGATACGCAGTATTTT.

The chain recombines TRBV6-2 or TRBV6-3 with TRBJ1-1; no clear D. Germline V lookup: CDR1 MNHEY, CDR2 SVGEGT. V was shortened by 2 bases and J by 1 base, with 14 bases between the two germline ends. This CDR3 has 16 amino acids. CDR3: CASSYDEVTRNTEAFF. CDR3 DNA sequence: TGTGCCAGCAGTTACGACGAGGTGACAAGGAACACTGAAGCTTTCTTT.

This clonotype appeared a few times. The gene calls are TRBV7-9 and TRBJ1-1; TRBD1 matches at 7 bases. Germline assignment: CDR1 SEHNR and CDR2 FQNEAQ (reference sequence). The CDR3 consists of 15 residues. Losses at the gene ends were 4 bases for V and 1 base for J; bases not matched to a gene: 6. CDR3 protein: CASSSKQGRNTEAFF. DNA for the CDR3: TGTGCCAGCAGCTCGAAACAGGGGCGGAACACTGAAGCTTTCTTT.

The V gene is TRBV19, the J gene TRBJ1-2; the D is unclear. Looked up from germline, CDR1 is LNHDA and CDR2 is SQIVND (reference sequence). The CDR3 is 12 residues long. Trimming removed 4 bases from V and 3 bases from J, with 6 bases in between. The CDR3 is CASSTNHYGYTF. CDR3 nucleotide sequence: TGTGCCAGTAGTACGAACCACTATGGCTACACCTTC.